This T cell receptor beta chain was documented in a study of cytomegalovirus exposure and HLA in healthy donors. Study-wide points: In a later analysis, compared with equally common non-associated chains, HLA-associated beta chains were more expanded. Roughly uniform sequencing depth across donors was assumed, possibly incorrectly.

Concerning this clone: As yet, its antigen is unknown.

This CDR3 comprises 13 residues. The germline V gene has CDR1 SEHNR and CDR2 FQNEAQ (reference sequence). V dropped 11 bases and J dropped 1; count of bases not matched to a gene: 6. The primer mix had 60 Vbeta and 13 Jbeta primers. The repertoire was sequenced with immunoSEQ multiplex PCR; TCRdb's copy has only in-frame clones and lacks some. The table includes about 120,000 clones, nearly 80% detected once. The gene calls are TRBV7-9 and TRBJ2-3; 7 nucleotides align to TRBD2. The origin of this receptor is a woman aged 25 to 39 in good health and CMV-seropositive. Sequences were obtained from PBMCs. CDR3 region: CAGGLAGTDTQYF. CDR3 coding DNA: TGTGCCGGAGGGCTAGCGGGCACAGATACGCAGTATTTT.